This TCR beta chain was documented in a study of blood T cell repertoires in COVID-19. Study information: From T cells, B-cell-depleted T cells, or PBMCs came the material, which was cDNA or gDNA.

Those enrolled in Seattle joined during active infection and were followed longitudinally afterward. Original processing methods: Using reference gene primer amplification, nucleated cell counts were estimated. Measured with immunoSEQ multiplex PCR; TCRdb has only the in-frame clones, and not every one. The V and J calls and the clone size are those of that table, but D and trimming were determined from the DNA. The table records 250,000 to 300,000 clones, approximately 87% of them present only once. This receptor was identified in a young woman with COVID-19, enrolled during active disease. The material sequenced was peripheral blood.

The CDR3 reads CSASGGQGVYEQYF. The CDR3 bases are TGCAGTGCTAGTGGGGGACAGGGTGTCTACGAGCAGTACTTC. This chain connects TRBV20-1 to TRBJ2-7; 9 bases are shared with TRBD1. Germline lookup yields CDR1 DFQATT and CDR2 SNEGSKA (reference sequence). This CDR3 contains 14 residues. V dropped 3 bases and J dropped 3; count of bases not matched to a gene: 6.